The TCR beta chain under discussion was sequenced for a study of T cells in Graves' hyperthyroidism and ophthalmopathy. The source material, RNA transcripts, was used to amplify TCR beta CDR3 regions. During a first-round RT-PCR of the TCR CDR3, the HTBI primer set was used. TCRdb redid the calling of the multiplex PCR reads with MiXCR, one entry per CDR3 protein. The sample contains around 720,000 distinct CDR3 sequences, over 35% of which appear only once. Note on this clonotype: Given the absence of the conserved phenylalanine or tryptophan at the CDR3 end, a read error is likely.

V lost 5 bases to trimming and J lost 6 bases, with 20 bases between them. The germline V gene encodes CDR1 MNHEY and CDR2 SVGAGI. There are 17 residues in the CDR3. This sequence was found in a woman between 35 and 50 years old with Graves' hyperthyroidism. The V and J genes are TRBV6-5 and TRBJ1-6; D gene ambiguous. Sequenced input: blood. CDR3 residues: CASSRDGIARLNSPLHL. CDR3 DNA sequence: TGTGCCAGCAGTCGCGACGGGATTGCTCGACTTAATTCACCCCTCCACCTT.